This entry lists 4 T cell receptor beta chains sequenced from one sample in a study of T cell responses to AZD1222 COVID-19 vaccine. Method: immunoSEQ multiplex PCR; TCRdb's copy keeps in-frame clones and lacks some. The sample shows approximately 140,000 clones, around 90% of them seen only once. This specimen consisted of peripheral blood, obtained 28 days after the second AZD1222 dose. These receptors were collected from an adult who received the AZD1222 COVID-19 vaccine.

The CDR3 DNA sequence: TGTGCTAGCCAGGGGGCCGAGAGGGCTGAAGCTTTCTTT. This translates into CASQGAERAEAFF. This rearrangement joins TRBV12-5 to TRBJ1-1; 8 bases line up with TRBD1. V shed 9 bases and J 6 bases; nucleotides not matched to a gene: 9. CDR3 size: 13 residues. Germline V gene sequence: CDR1 LGHNT, CDR2 FRNRAP.

This clone was seen just once. The rearrangement links TRBV3-1 (or the pseudogene TRBV3-2) to TRBJ1-4; TRBD1 agrees at 9 bases. The J segment lost 6 bases and the V segment lost 4 bases, leaving 6 bases of the junction unmatched. This CDR3 is 15 amino acids long. Germline V lookup: CDR1 LGHDT, CDR2 YNNKEL (reference sequence). This CDR3 is CASSRATGGYEKLFF. The CDR3, as DNA: TGTGCCAGCAGCCGCGCCACAGGGGGCTATGAAAAACTGTTTTTT.

The chain recombines TRBV11-2 with TRBJ2-2, with 8 bases that match TRBD2. The CDR3 covers 16 residues. Germline V lookup: CDR1 SGHAT, CDR2 FQNNGV. Trimming at V came to 6 bases and at J to 2 bases, leaving 8 bases not matched to a gene. In DNA, the CDR3 is TGTGCCAGCAGGGGGGCGGGAGGTCTAAACACCGGGGAGCTGTTTTTT. Encoded protein: CASRGAGGLNTGELFF.

The chain carries TRBV9 and TRBJ2-5; TRBD1 matches at 11 bases. CDR3 length: 14 amino acids. Germline CDR1 and CDR2: SGDLS and YYNGEE. V dropped 4 bases and J dropped 5; count of bases not matched to a gene: 4. The CDR3 sequence is CASSFRDRGETQYF. The CDR3 region has the DNA TGTGCCAGCAGCTTCCGGGACAGGGGGGAGACCCAGTACTTC.